This T cell receptor (beta chain) comes out of a study of blood T cells in healthy people across ages. Between the trimmed V and J ends, which lost 4 bases and 2 bases, there was a span of 13 bases. The germline V gene has CDR1 MNHNS and CDR2 SASEGT. The CDR3 extends over 15 amino acids. Each sample gave at least 6 million isolated PBMCs. Primers used in a second PCR of about 7 to 12 cycles were a sample-barcoded 5' primer and a J-beta primer mix. TCRdb processed the 5' RACE reads anew with MiXCR; each CDR3 protein has one entry. The table has fewer than 2,000,000 distinct CDR3 sequences, roughly a third seen once.

The receptor was derived from a woman in her thirties in good health. The sample comprised blood. This chain uses TRBV6-1 with TRBJ2-3; D remains unclear. The CDR3 DNA is TGTGCCAGCAGTGCCCTGATCCAGACCACAGATACGCAGTATTTT. Its translation: CASSALIQTTDTQYF.